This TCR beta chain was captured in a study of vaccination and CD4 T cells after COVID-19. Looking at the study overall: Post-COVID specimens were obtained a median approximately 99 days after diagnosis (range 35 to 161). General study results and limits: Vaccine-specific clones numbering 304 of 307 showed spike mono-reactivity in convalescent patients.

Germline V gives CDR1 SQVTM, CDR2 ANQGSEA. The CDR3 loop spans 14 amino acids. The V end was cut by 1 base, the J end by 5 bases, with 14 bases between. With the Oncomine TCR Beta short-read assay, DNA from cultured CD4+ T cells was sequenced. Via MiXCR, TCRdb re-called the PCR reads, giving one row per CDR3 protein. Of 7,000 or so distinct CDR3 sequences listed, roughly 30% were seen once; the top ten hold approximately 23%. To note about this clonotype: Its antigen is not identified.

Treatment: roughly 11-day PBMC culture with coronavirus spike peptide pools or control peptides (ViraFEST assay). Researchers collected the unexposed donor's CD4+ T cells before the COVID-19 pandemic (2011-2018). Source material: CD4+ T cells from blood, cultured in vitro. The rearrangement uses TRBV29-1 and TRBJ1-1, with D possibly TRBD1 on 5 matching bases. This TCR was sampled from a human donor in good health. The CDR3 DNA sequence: TGCAGCGTTGAAGGTCCCAGGGAGGGGACTGAAGCTTTCTTT. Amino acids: CSVEGPREGTEAFF.